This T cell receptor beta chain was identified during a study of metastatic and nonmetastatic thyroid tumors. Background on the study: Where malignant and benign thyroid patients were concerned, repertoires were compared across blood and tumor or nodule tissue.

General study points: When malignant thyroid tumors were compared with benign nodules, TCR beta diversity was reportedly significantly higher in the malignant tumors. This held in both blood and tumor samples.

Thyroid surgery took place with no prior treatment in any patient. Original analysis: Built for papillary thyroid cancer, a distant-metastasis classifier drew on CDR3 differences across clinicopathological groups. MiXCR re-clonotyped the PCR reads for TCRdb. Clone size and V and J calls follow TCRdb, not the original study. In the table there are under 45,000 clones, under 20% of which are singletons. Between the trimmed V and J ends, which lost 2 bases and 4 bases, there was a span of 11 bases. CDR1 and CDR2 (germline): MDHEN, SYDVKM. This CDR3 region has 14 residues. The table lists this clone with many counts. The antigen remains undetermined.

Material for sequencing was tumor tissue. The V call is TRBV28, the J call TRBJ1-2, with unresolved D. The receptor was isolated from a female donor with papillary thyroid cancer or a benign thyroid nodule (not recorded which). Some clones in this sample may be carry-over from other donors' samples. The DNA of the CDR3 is TGTGCCAGCAGTTTAGGGCCCGTCGGCTATGGCTACACCTTC. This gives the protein CASSLGPVGYGYTF.